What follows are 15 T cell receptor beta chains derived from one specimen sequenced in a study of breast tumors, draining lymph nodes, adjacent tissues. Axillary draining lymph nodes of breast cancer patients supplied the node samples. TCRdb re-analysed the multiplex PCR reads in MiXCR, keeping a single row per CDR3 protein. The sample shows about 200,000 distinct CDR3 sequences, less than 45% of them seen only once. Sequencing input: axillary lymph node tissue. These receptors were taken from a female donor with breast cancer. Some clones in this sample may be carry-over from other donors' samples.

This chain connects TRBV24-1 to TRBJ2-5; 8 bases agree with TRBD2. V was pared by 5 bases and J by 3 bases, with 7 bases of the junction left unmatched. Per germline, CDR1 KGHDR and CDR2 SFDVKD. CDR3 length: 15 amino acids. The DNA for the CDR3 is TGTGCCACCAGTGGAGGGGGGCGGGGGGAAGAGACCCAGTACTTC. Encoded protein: CATSGGGRGEETQYF.

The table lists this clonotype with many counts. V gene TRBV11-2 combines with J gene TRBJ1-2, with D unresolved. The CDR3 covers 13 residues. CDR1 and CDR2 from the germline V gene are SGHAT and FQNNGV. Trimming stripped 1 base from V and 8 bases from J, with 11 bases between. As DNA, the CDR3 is TGTGCCAGCAGCTTAGGCCCAGCTTCGGGCTACACCTTC. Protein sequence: CASSLGPASGYTF.

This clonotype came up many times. The CDR3 bases are TGTGCCTGGAGTGTGGGTCACTACGAGCAGTACTTC. Protein: CAWSVGHYEQYF. V usage is TRBV30 and J usage is TRBJ2-7; D call uncertain. Germline V gene data show CDR1 as GTSNPN and CDR2 as SVGIG (reference sequence). This CDR3 comprises 12 residues. Trimming stripped 0 bases from V and 3 bases from J, with 6 bases between.

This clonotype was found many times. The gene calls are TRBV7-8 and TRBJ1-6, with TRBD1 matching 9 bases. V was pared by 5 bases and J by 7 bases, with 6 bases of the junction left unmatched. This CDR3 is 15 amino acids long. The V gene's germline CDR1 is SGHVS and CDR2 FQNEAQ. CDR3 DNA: TGTGCCAGCAGCCGCGGACAGGGGAGAAATTCACCCCTCCACTTT. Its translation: CASSRGQGRNSPLHF.

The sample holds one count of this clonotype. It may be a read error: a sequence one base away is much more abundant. CDR3: CASSRATELAGGPTEFF. For the CDR3, the DNA is TGTGCCAGTAGTAGGGCGACGGAACTAGCGGGGGGCCCAACGGAGTTCTTC. The chain is built from TRBV7-2 and TRBJ2-1; 12 nucleotides line up with TRBD2. The ends lost 9 bases at V and 14 bases at J; junction bases unmatched: 23. The CDR3 runs 17 residues. CDR1 is SGHTA and CDR2 is FQGNSA in the germline V gene.

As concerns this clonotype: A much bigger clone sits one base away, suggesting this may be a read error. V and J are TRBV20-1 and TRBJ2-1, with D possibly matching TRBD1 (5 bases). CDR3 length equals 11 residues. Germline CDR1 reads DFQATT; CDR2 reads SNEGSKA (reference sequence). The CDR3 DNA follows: TGCAGTGCTAGGTTGGGGCGCCAGCAGTCCTTC. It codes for CSARLGRQQSF.

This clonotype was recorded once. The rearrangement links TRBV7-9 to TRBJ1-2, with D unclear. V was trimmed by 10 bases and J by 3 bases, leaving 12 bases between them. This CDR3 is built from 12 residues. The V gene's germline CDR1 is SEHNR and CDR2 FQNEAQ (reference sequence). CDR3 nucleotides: TGTGCCACCGTCTGGGGAGACTATGGCTACACCTTC. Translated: CATVWGDYGYTF.

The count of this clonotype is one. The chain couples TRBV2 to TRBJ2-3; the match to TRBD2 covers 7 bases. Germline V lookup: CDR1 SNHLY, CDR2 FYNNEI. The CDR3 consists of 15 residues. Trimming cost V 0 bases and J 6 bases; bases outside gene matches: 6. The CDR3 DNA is TGTGCCAGCAGTGAAGCTCGGGGGGATTGGGATACGCAGTATTTT. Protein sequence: CASSEARGDWDTQYF. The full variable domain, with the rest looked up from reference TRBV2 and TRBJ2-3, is EPEVTQTPSHQVTQMGQEVILRCVPISNHLYFYWYRQILGQKVEFLVSFYNNEISEKSEIFDDQFSVERPDGSNFTLKIRSTKLEDSAMYFCASSEARGDWDTQYFGPGTRLTVL.

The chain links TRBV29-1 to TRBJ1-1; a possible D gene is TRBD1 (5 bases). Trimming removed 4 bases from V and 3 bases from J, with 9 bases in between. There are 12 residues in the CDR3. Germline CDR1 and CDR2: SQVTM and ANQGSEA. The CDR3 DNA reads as TGCAGCGTTGGGGACGGGCACACTGAAGCTTTCTTT. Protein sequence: CSVGDGHTEAFF.

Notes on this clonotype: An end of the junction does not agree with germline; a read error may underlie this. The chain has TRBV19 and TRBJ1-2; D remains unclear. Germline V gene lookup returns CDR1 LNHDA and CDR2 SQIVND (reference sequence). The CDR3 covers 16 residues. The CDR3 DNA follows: TGTGCCAGTAGTATCCCGTCCACCAGGCCCCTCTTTGGCTACCCCTTC. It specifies CASSIPSTRPLFGYPF. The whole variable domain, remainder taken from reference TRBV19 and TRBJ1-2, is DGGITQSPKYLFRKEGQNVTLSCEQNLNHDAMYWYRQDPGQGLRLIYYSQIVNDFQKGDIAEGYSVSREKKESFPLTVTSAQKNPTAFYLCASSIPSTRPLFGYPFGSGTRLTVV.

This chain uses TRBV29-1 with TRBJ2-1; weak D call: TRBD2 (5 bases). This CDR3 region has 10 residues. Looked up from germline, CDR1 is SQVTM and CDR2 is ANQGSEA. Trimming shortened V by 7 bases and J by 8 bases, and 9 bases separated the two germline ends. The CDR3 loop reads CSGRIDEQFF. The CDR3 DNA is TGCAGCGGGAGGATTGATGAGCAGTTCTTC.

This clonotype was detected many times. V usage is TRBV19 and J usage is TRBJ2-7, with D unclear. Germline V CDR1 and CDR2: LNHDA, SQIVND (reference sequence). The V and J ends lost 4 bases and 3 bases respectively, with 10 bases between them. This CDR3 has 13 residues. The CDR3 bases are TGTGCCAGTAGTAGACGGCTTAACTACGAGCAGTACTTC. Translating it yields CASSRRLNYEQYF.

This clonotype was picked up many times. CDR3 nucleotides: TGTGCCAGCACCCGACTAGACGGGACTAGGGGACAAGAGACCCAGTACTTC. It translates to CASTRLDGTRGQETQYF. The chain employs TRBV13 and TRBJ2-5; 8 positions agree with TRBD2. The ends lost 7 bases at V and 2 bases at J; junction bases unmatched: 15. Germline V gives CDR1 PRHDT, CDR2 FYEKMQ (reference sequence). The CDR3 contains 17 residues.

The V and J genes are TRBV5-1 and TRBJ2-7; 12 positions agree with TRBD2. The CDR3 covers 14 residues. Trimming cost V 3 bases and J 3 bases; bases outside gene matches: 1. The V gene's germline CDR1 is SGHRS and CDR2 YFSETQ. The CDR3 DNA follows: TGCGCCAGCAGCTGGACTAGCGGGAACTACGAGCAGTACTTC. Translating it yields CASSWTSGNYEQYF.

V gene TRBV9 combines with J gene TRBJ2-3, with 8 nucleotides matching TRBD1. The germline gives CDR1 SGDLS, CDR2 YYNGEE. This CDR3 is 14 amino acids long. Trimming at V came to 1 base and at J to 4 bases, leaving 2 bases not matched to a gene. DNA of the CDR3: TGTGCCAGCAGCGTATCAGGGGGCCCAGATACGCAGTATTTT. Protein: CASSVSGGPDTQYF.